This T cell receptor beta chain originates from a study of T cell responses to AZD1222 COVID-19 vaccine. Study-wide results and caveats: Among spike-specific TCRs, nearly half reportedly target unmutated variant regions.

V lost 6 bases and J 4 bases, leaving 24 bases between the germline ends. Germline V gene data show CDR1 as SGHNT and CDR2 as YYREEE (reference sequence). The CDR3 has 17 residues. A remark on this clone: The antigen is not known.

Method: immunoSEQ multiplex PCR; TCRdb's copy keeps in-frame clones and lacks some. The table lists under 100,000 clones, approximately 89% of them singletons, with approximately 5% in the top ten. This receptor was identified in an adult who received the AZD1222 COVID-19 vaccine. V and J are TRBV5-4 and TRBJ2-3; maybe TRBD1 (5 bases). This material consisted of peripheral blood, taken 28 days after the second AZD1222 dose. The CDR3 DNA follows: TGTGCCAGCAACCTCGAGGTGGCAGGGCAGTTTTCAGATACGCAGTATTTT. Translated: CASNLEVAGQFSDTQYF.